The 29 T cell receptor delta chains presented below share a single source sample, sequenced in a study of fetal and pediatric gammadelta thymocytes. The thymus tissue was fetal, from elective terminations at 14 to 22 weeks estimated gestational age. TCRdb fed the reads to CATT. The table shows around 530 delta-chain clones, with more than 25% occurring only once. Sequencing was done on a sample of Vgamma9Vdelta2 gamma-delta T cells from the thymus. Subset indicated: sorted CD3+gammadeltaTCR+Vgamma9+Vdelta2+ thymocytes. These receptors all stem from a human fetus.

This clone is classed as large. V and J are TRDV2 and TRDJ1; D might be TRDD3 (5 bases). This CDR3 has 13 amino acids. Germline V gives CDR1 GEAIGNYY, CDR2 EKD. V shed 0 bases and J shed 6 bases, with 10 bases lying between them. CDR3 nucleotide sequence: TGTGCCTGTGACACCGGGGACTCCTATAAACTCATCTTT. Protein: CACDTGDSYKLIF.

Remarks on this clone: This likely stems from a read error, as it lies one base from a far larger clone. The chain recombines TRDV2 with TRDJ2; 11 bases agree with TRDD3. The V gene's germline CDR1 is GEAIGNYY and CDR2 EKD. This CDR3 spans 17 amino acids. The CDR3 coding sequence is TGTGCCGGTGACACCGTACTGGGGGATACTTTGACAGCACAACTCTTCTTT. Translated: CAGDTVLGDTLTAQLFF.

To note about this clone: Given a far larger clone just one base away, this is likely a sequencing read error. The genes are TRDV1 and TRDJ3; TRDD3 aligns across 7 bases. CDR3 length equals 16 residues. Germline loops: CDR1 TSWWSYY, CDR2 QGS. For the CDR3, the DNA is TGTGCTCTTGGGGAACTGGGGGATTGGGAAACCCGACAGATGTTTTTC. It specifies CALGELGDWETRQMFF.

To note about this clone: It differs at one base from a far larger clone, so likely a read error. Different DNA sequences within this sample yield the same CDR3. The chain uses TRDV2 and TRDJ2; TRDD3 matches at 11 bases. The J gene is absent in TCRdb and was assigned here via DNA matching to germline. Germline V gene lookup returns CDR1 GEAIGNYY and CDR2 EKD. The CDR3 extends over 15 amino acids. In DNA form, the CDR3 reads TGTGCTTGTGACATACTGGGGGATAAGACAGCACAACTCTTCTTT. Amino acids: CACDILGDKTAQLFF.

Notes on this clone: It is likely a read error: a sequence one base away is far more abundant. The chain recombines TRDV2 with TRDJ1; 8 nucleotides align to TRDD3. Here the J gene came from matching the DNA to germline, since TCRdb omits it. The CDR3 is 15 residues long. Germline CDR1 reads GEAIGNYY; CDR2 reads EKD. Trimming removed 2 bases from V and 0 bases from J; junction bases left unmatched: 4. Written as DNA, the CDR3 is TGTGCCTGTGACATCCTGGGGGACTACACCGATAAACTCATCTTT. It yields the protein CACDILGDYTDKLIF.

Worth noting for this clone: This likely reflects a read error, since a far larger clone is one base away. The J gene is uncalled and the V gene is TRDV2; the table's TRDD3 call for D was not verified on the DNA. The CDR3 consists of 17 residues. Germline assignment: CDR1 GEAIGNYY and CDR2 EKD. CDR3 nucleotides: TGTGCCTGTGACCTGGGGACCGGCTCCTGGGACACCCGACAAATGTTTTTC. This sequence encodes CACDLGTGSWDTRQMFF.

A note on this clone: A far larger clone lies a single base away; this is likely a read error. The chain recombines TRDV2 with TRDJ3; TRDD3 matches at 8 bases. The CDR3 spans 18 residues. Germline V gives CDR1 GEAIGNYY, CDR2 EKD. The CDR3 sequence is CACDTVLGGSWDTRQVFF. The DNA of the CDR3 is TGTGCCTGTGACACCGTACTGGGGGGCTCCTGGGACACCCGACAGGTGTTTTTC.

Notes on this clone: Since a far larger clone is one base different, this is likely a read error. This sample includes further DNA sequences coding for the same CDR3. The J gene was recorded as TRDJ2; no V gene was called; TRDD3, the D gene given by the table, was not confirmed from the DNA. The CDR3 covers 13 residues. The CDR3 spells CAGQLGDTAQLFF. In nucleotides, the CDR3 is TGTGCTGGGCAGCTGGGGGATACAGCACAGCTCTTCTTT.

On this clone itself: This likely came from a read error, as a far larger clone is one base away. The chain combines TRDV2 with TRDJ2; D gene unclear. Matching the DNA to germline supplied the J gene, which TCRdb does not give. The CDR3 spans 11 residues. Germline lookup yields CDR1 GEAIGNYY and CDR2 EKD. The CDR3 DNA sequence: TGTGCTTGTGACAAGACAGCACAACTCTTCTTT. This sequence encodes CACDKTAQLFF.

This clone has more than one count but fewer than ten. This may stem from a read error, because a much larger clone lies one nucleotide away. Other DNA sequences from this sample encode an identical CDR3 as well. The rearrangement links TRDV2 to TRDJ2, with D possibly TRDD3 on 5 matching bases. V dropped 0 bases and J dropped 1 base, with 5 bases sitting between them. The CDR3 covers 14 residues. The germline CDR1 and CDR2 sequences are GEAIGNYY and EKD. The CDR3 bases are TGTGCCTGTGACACCGGGATTTTGACAGCACAACTCTTCTTT. Its translation is CACDTGILTAQLFF.

With respect to this clone: The likely explanation is a read error, given a far larger clone one base away. The gene calls are TRDV2 and TRDJ1, with D possibly matching TRDD3 (6 bases). CDR3 length: 15 residues. Germline V lookup: CDR1 GEAIGNYY, CDR2 EKD. This CDR3 is CARDTRRGYTDKLIF. The CDR3 DNA sequence: TGTGCCCGTGACACTAGGAGGGGATACACCGATAAACTCATCTTT.

Note on this clone: This likely stems from a read error, as it lies one base from a far larger clone. The genes are TRDV2 and TRDJ3, with D tentatively TRDD2 (7 bases). Germline matching of the DNA provided the J gene here, since TCRdb leaves it blank. The germline gives CDR1 GEAIGNYY, CDR2 EKD. This CDR3 has 18 amino acids. CDR3 DNA: TGTGCCTGTGACACCTGGGGGCCTTCCTCCTGGGACCCCCGACAGATGTTTTTC. Amino acids: CACDTWGPSSWDPRQMFF.

This clone has more than one count but fewer than ten. It differs at one base from a far larger clone, so likely a read error. This specimen includes other DNA sequences encoding the same CDR3. The chain is built from TRDV2 and TRDJ2; 11 bases match TRDD3. No J segment appears in TCRdb, so it was assigned here by matching the sequence to germline. Germline-derived CDR1 and CDR2 are GEAIGNYY and EKD. The CDR3 extends over 15 amino acids. CDR3 DNA sequence: TGTGCGTGTGACATACTGGGGGATAAGACAGCACAACTCTTCTTT. Translation: CACDILGDKTAQLFF.

The table lists this clone with a few counts. This could be a read error, since a much larger clone is one nucleotide away. This rearrangement joins TRDV2 to TRDJ3; no clear D. TCRdb gives no J gene; it was assigned here by matching the DNA to germline. CDR3 length: 18 residues. Germline loops: CDR1 GEAIGNYY, CDR2 EKD. The DNA for the CDR3 is TGTGCCTGTAACACCGACGGATTTCGCTCCTGGGACACCCGACAGATGTTTTTC. Encoded protein: CACNTDGFRSWDTRQMFF.

As for this clone: This sequence is one base from a far larger clone and is likely a read error. The V gene is TRDV2, the J gene TRDJ1, with 8 bases aligning to TRDD3. Germline V CDR1 and CDR2: GEAIGNYY, EKD. V was pared by 3 bases and J by 1 base, with 6 bases of the junction left unmatched. The CDR3 consists of 15 residues. CDR3 sequence reads: CACDPGGIGTDKLIF. DNA of the CDR3: TGTGCCTGTGACCCCGGGGGGATAGGCACCGATAAACTCATCTTT.

Within the sample, this clone is large. The chain carries TRDV2 and TRDJ3; 13 bases map to TRDD3. Germline lookup yields CDR1 GEAIGNYY and CDR2 EKD. V was clipped by 2 bases and J by 3 bases; unmatched bases: 3. The CDR3 covers 18 residues. The CDR3 DNA reads as TGTGCCTGTGACAAGTACTGGGGGATACGCTGGGACACCCGACAGATGTTTTTC. It is translated as CACDKYWGIRWDTRQMFF.

Sample share makes this clone large. The rearrangement joins TRDV2 to TRDJ3; 9 bases are shared with TRDD3. After removal of 5 bases from V and 0 bases from J, the junction contained 4 bases not matched to a gene. CDR1 is GEAIGNYY and CDR2 is EKD in the germline V gene. The CDR3 consists of 17 residues. The CDR3 coding sequence is TGTGCCTGTGCTGGGGATACGAGCTCCTGGGACACCCGACAGATGTTTTTC. Its protein is CACAGDTSSWDTRQMFF.

This clone is labeled as large. This chain joins TRDV2 and TRDJ3; 8 bases line up with TRDD3. This CDR3 region has 18 residues. V dropped 0 bases and J dropped 0; count of bases not matched to a gene: 3. The germline V gene has CDR1 GEAIGNYY and CDR2 EKD. Here the CDR3 reads CACDTGIRSSWDTRQMFF. The CDR3 nucleotides read TGTGCCTGTGACACCGGGATACGGAGCTCCTGGGACACCCGACAGATGTTTTTC.

As concerns this clone: It differs at one base from a far larger clone, so likely a read error. No call exists for the J gene, whereas the V gene is TRDV2; the table names TRDD3, a call not compared with the DNA. In germline, CDR1 is GEAIGNYY, CDR2 EKD. The length of the CDR3 is 17 residues. CDR3 coding DNA: TGTGCCTGTGACAGTACTGGGGGATCCTGGGACACCCGACAAATGTTTTTC. Its translation: CACDSTGGSWDTRQMFF.

This clone was picked up a small number of times. Since a much larger clone is just one base distant, this may be a read error. V usage is TRDV2 and J usage is TRDJ3, with D possibly being TRDD3 (6 bases). Trimming removed 0 bases from V and 0 bases from J, with 11 bases in between. The CDR3 sequence is 18 residues long. The germline V gene has CDR1 GEAIGNYY and CDR2 EKD. The CDR3 nucleotides read TGTGCCTGTGACACCGGGGAGATACGCTCCTGGGACACCCGACAGATGTTTTTC. This codes for CACDTGEIRSWDTRQMFF.

Details on this clone: A read error is the likely source, as a far larger clone sits one nucleotide away. This rearrangement joins TRDV2 to TRDJ3; 13 nucleotides agree with TRDD3. In the absence of a J gene in TCRdb, the DNA was matched to germline to assign it here. Germline CDR1 is GEAIGNYY and CDR2 is EKD. This CDR3 is 19 amino acids long. CDR3 bases: TGTGCCAGTGACACCGTACTGGGGGATACGCGCTGGGACACCCGACAGATGTTTTTC. This encodes CASDTVLGDTRWDTRQMFF.

On this clone: A read error is possible here, since a much larger clone lies one base away. The J gene is TRDJ2, the V gene TRDV2; TRDD3 matches at 12 bases. The trim removed 2 bases at V and 3 bases at J, leaving 12 bases unmatched. The CDR3 is 19 residues long. Germline V lookup: CDR1 GEAIGNYY, CDR2 EKD. The CDR3 DNA sequence: TGTGCCTGTGACAGGGAGACTGGGGGATACCCAGCGGTGACAGCACAACTCTTCTTT. Amino acids: CACDRETGGYPAVTAQLFF.

About this clone itself: The likely explanation is a read error, given a far larger clone one base away. The same CDR3 can be traced to other DNA sequences in this sample. The rearrangement uses TRDV2 and TRDJ1, with TRDD3 matching over 11 bases. The J gene comes from matching the DNA to germline here; TCRdb lacks it. Unmatched junction bases numbered 11, after V lost 3 bases and J lost 3 bases. The CDR3 covers 17 residues. In germline, CDR1 is GEAIGNYY, CDR2 EKD. CDR3 nucleotides: TGTGCCTGTGACTCTGCCCCTACTGGGGGATATGCCGATAAACTCATCTTT. Translation gives CACDSAPTGGYADKLIF.

Relative to its sample, this clone is large. The chain combines TRDV2 with TRDJ3; TRDD3 matches 11 bases. The CDR3 spans 18 residues. The V segment lost 0 bases and the J segment 0 bases; nucleotides outside the gene matches: 0. The germline V gene encodes CDR1 GEAIGNYY and CDR2 EKD. Written as DNA, the CDR3 is TGTGCCTGTGACACCTGGGGGATACGCTCCTGGGACACCCGACAGATGTTTTTC. It encodes CACDTWGIRSWDTRQMFF.

This clone was observed a handful of times. This likely stems from a read error, as it lies one base from a far larger clone. The genes are TRDV2 and TRDJ3; D perhaps matches TRDD3 (6 bases). No J gene is reported in TCRdb; it was inferred here by comparing the DNA with germline. The germline gives CDR1 GEAIGNYY, CDR2 EKD. V gave up 2 bases and J gave up 0 bases, with 13 bases separating them. The CDR3 has 18 residues. The DNA for the CDR3 is TGTGCCTGTGACAAAGGGGATGCTAGCTCCTGGGACACCCGACAGATGTTTTTC. Its translation: CACDKGDASSWDTRQMFF.

Without a V gene call, the J gene is given as TRDJ3. The CDR3 is 10 amino acids. Here the CDR3 reads CAWDTRQMFF. The DNA of the CDR3 is TGCGCCTGGGACACCCGACAGATGTTTTTC.

In its sample, this clone ranks as large. The sample holds other DNA sequences that translate to the same CDR3. The chain uses TRDV2 and TRDJ3, with D maybe TRDD3 (6 bases). V was pared by 1 base and J by 0 bases, with 9 bases between. The CDR3 sequence is 17 residues long. Per the germline V gene, CDR1 is GEAIGNYY and CDR2 is EKD. CDR3: CACDTGGVSWDTRQMFF. The CDR3 bases are TGTGCCTGTGACACTGGGGGGGTCTCCTGGGACACCCGACAGATGTTTTTC.

A note on this clone: With a far larger clone one base away, a read error is the likely cause. The V call is TRDV2, the J call TRDJ1; 9 positions match TRDD3. The CDR3 has 14 amino acids. Germline assignment: CDR1 GEAIGNYY and CDR2 EKD. The ends lost 3 bases at V and 0 bases at J; junction bases unmatched: 1. The CDR3 nucleotides read TGTGCCTGTGACTCTGGGGGATACACCGATAAACTCATCTTT. Its translation is CACDSGGYTDKLIF.

As concerns this clone: A far larger clone is off by one base, so a read error is likely. The chain recombines TRDV2 with TRDJ1; possibly TRDD3 for D (5 bases). CDR1 is GEAIGNYY, CDR2 EKD, per germline. The CDR3 runs 13 residues. As DNA, the CDR3 is TGTGCCTGTGGCACCGGGGGCCCCGATAAACTCATCTTT. It specifies CACGTGGPDKLIF.